The 9 T cell receptor beta chains reported below all come from one sample, sequenced in a study of cytomegalovirus exposure and HLA in healthy donors. Sequencing was performed with immunoSEQ multiplex PCR; in TCRdb, only in-frame clones are kept and a portion is missing. The table includes roughly 260,000 clones, more than 75% detected once. The sample taken for sequencing was PBMCs. These receptors were taken from a young man in good health and CMV-seronegative.

The chain joins TRBV28 to TRBJ2-5; 7 nucleotides line up with TRBD1. CDR3 length equals 14 residues. Germline V gene sequence: CDR1 MDHEN, CDR2 SYDVKM. V gave up 8 bases and J gave up 4 bases; unmatched junction bases: 10. The CDR3 loop reads CASQGGARLETQYF. The CDR3 region has the DNA TGTGCCAGCCAAGGGGGCGCGAGGTTAGAGACCCAGTACTTC. The variable domain in full, completed from reference TRBV28 and TRBJ2-5, reads DVKVTQSSRYLVKRTGEKVFLECVQDMDHENMFWYRQDPGLGLRLIYFSYDVKMKEKGDIPEGYSVSREKKERFSLILESASTNQTSMYLCASQGGARLETQYFGPGTRLLVL.

The J gene is TRBJ2-7, the V gene TRBV30; D may be TRBD2 (5 bases). The CDR3 is 13 residues long. Germline CDR1 GTSNPN, CDR2 SVGIG (reference sequence). V lost 5 bases and J lost 9, with 20 bases in between. CDR3 DNA sequence: TGTGCCTGGGTTTCCAGCCTAGCCGAGGGGCAGTACTTC. Its protein is CAWVSSLAEGQYF.

The rearrangement uses TRBV5-1 and TRBJ2-5; TRBD2 might be the D (5 bases). The length of the CDR3 is 14 residues. CDR1 and CDR2 (germline): SGHRS, YFSETQ. With 1 base removed from V and 5 bases from J, the gap between germline ends came to 12 bases. The CDR3 region has the DNA TGCGCCAGCAGCTTGAATGGTGGCGGGGAGACCCAGTACTTC. It yields the protein CASSLNGGGETQYF. Combining the CDR3 with reference TRBV5-1 and TRBJ2-5 gives the whole variable domain KAGVTQTPRYLIKTRGQQVTLSCSPISGHRSVSWYQQTPGQGLQFLFEYFSETQRNKGNFPGRFSGRQFSNSRSEMNVSTLELGDSALYLCASSLNGGGETQYFGPGTRLLVL.

This chain links TRBV6-4 with TRBJ2-7, with TRBD2 matching 13 bases. In germline, CDR1 is MRHNA, CDR2 SNTAGT. V trimming: 4 bases; J trimming: 13 bases; junction bases outside the gene matches: 7. The CDR3 runs 13 residues. The CDR3 here is CASSATGTSGVYF. As DNA, the CDR3 is TGTGCCAGCAGTGCGACCGGGACTAGCGGGGTTTACTTC.

The rearrangement joins TRBV6-6 to TRBJ2-1, with D possibly being TRBD2 (6 bases). Germline V gene sequence: CDR1 MNHNY, CDR2 SVGAGI (reference sequence). Trimming removed 8 bases from V and 10 bases from J, with 12 bases in between. This CDR3 spans 11 amino acids. The CDR3 here is CASPVGGEQFF. DNA of the CDR3: TGTGCCAGCCCCGTGGGGGGAGAGCAGTTCTTC.

In its sample, this clone was seen a few times. The chain couples TRBV6-6 to TRBJ2-6; weak D call: TRBD1 (6 bases). The CDR3 is 15 amino acids. V was cut by 10 bases and J by 0 bases, with 13 bases left in between. In germline, CDR1 is MNHNY, CDR2 SVGAGI (reference sequence). CDR3 protein: CATVGQSSGANVLTF. In DNA, the CDR3 is TGTGCCACCGTTGGACAGAGCTCTGGGGCCAACGTCCTGACTTTC.

V and J are TRBV2 and TRBJ1-2; the D is unclear. Germline-derived CDR1 and CDR2 are SNHLY and FYNNEI. CDR3 length: 13 amino acids. V lost 3 bases and J 4 bases, leaving 9 bases between the germline ends. In DNA, the CDR3 is TGTGCCAGCAGTGATGTACAGACCTATGGCTACACCTTC. Amino acids: CASSDVQTYGYTF. Using reference TRBV2 and TRBJ1-2 for the parts outside the CDR3, the full variable domain is EPEVTQTPSHQVTQMGQEVILRCVPISNHLYFYWYRQILGQKVEFLVSFYNNEISEKSEIFDDQFSVERPDGSNFTLKIRSTKLEDSAMYFCASSDVQTYGYTFGSGTRLTVV.

The rearrangement links TRBV4-1 to TRBJ2-7, with 8 positions matching TRBD2. CDR1 is MGHRA, CDR2 YSYEKL, per germline. J was trimmed by 7 bases and V by 4 bases; bases with no gene match: 9. The length of the CDR3 is 14 residues. The CDR3 DNA reads TGCGCCAGCAGCCTTCAAGCGGGAGCGGGGGAGCAGTACTTC. Its translation: CASSLQAGAGEQYF.

The chain has TRBV10-1 and TRBJ2-1; TRBD2 might be the D (5 bases). The germline CDR1 and CDR2 sequences are WNHNN and SYGVQD (reference sequence). The CDR3 runs 13 residues. V lost 4 bases and J lost 8, with 12 bases in between. As DNA, the CDR3 is TGCGCCAGCAGTGTAGGACTTGACGATGAGCAGTTCTTC. Its protein is CASSVGLDDEQFF.